Below are 28 T cell receptor beta chains sequenced from a single sample in a study of cytomegalovirus exposure and HLA in healthy donors. Libraries were prepared by immunoSEQ multiplex PCR; TCRdb keeps only in-frame clonotypes and omits some of them. Of under 200,000 clones detected, 95% to 96% appear once; the ten largest clones hold around 0.9%. Sequences were obtained from PBMCs. Receptors were obtained from a woman in her late teens or twenties in good health and CMV-seronegative.

This rearrangement joins TRBV7-2 to TRBJ2-4, with D possibly being TRBD2 (5 bases). From germline, CDR1 is SGHTA and CDR2 FQGNSA. Trimming shortened V by 1 base and J by 0 bases, and 13 bases separated the two germline ends. The CDR3 runs to 17 residues. CDR3 nucleotides: TGTGCCAGCAGCTTAGAAAGACTGGACTTAGCCAAAAACATTCAGTACTTC. Its protein product is CASSLERLDLAKNIQYF.

This rearrangement joins TRBV11-1 to TRBJ2-5, with TRBD2 as a possible D gene (6 bases). CDR1 and CDR2 (germline): SGHAT, FQDESV (reference sequence). The CDR3 is 15 amino acids. V lost 1 base and J lost 5, with 14 bases in between. CDR3 DNA: TGTGCCAGCAGCTTAGGGATGGGGGAGGAGGAGACCCAGTACTTC. Translating it yields CASSLGMGEEETQYF.

The chain recombines TRBV9 with TRBJ1-2; TRBD1 matches 8 bases. V lost 3 bases to trimming and J lost 2 bases; unmatched junction nucleotides: 6. The length of the CDR3 is 15 residues. In germline, CDR1 is SGDLS, CDR2 YYNGEE. The CDR3 is CASSDGQGANYGYTF. For the CDR3, the DNA is TGTGCCAGCAGCGATGGGCAGGGGGCGAACTATGGCTACACCTTC.

A word on this clone: Within the sample, other DNA sequences also encode this same CDR3. The chain carries TRBV6-5 and TRBJ2-5, with 11 bases fitting TRBD2. The CDR3 extends over 16 amino acids. With 0 bases clipped from V and 5 bases from J, the junction kept 5 bases outside the gene matches. Germline-derived CDR1 and CDR2 are MNHEY and SVGAGI. The CDR3 coding sequence is TGTGCCAGCAGTTACTCGCTAGCGGGGGGTAGGGAGACCCAGTACTTC. Amino acids: CASSYSLAGGRETQYF.

The chain employs TRBV5-1 and TRBJ1-5, with a possible D match to TRBD1 (5 bases). The CDR3 loop spans 15 amino acids. V lost 0 bases and J lost 2, with 9 bases in between. Germline V gene sequence: CDR1 SGHRS, CDR2 YFSETQ. CDR3 residues: CASSLAGGGNQPQHF. CDR3 in DNA: TGCGCCAGCAGCTTGGCGGGGGGAGGCAATCAGCCCCAGCATTTT. The full variable domain, with the rest looked up from reference TRBV5-1 and TRBJ1-5, is KAGVTQTPRYLIKTRGQQVTLSCSPISGHRSVSWYQQTPGQGLQFLFEYFSETQRNKGNFPGRFSGRQFSNSRSEMNVSTLELGDSALYLCASSLAGGGNQPQHFGDGTRLSIL.

This clone was detected a few times. The chain has TRBV27 and TRBJ1-2; D gene ambiguous. The V end was cut by 7 bases, the J end by 4 bases, with 22 bases between. The CDR3 spans 16 residues. Per the germline V gene, CDR1 is MNHEY and CDR2 is SMNVEV (reference sequence). The CDR3 spells CASMGGPDNPFYGYTF. DNA of the CDR3: TGTGCCAGCATGGGAGGGCCAGACAACCCATTCTATGGCTACACCTTC.

J is TRBJ2-7 and V is TRBV27; 7 bases map to TRBD2. The CDR3 extends over 14 amino acids. Germline V gene data show CDR1 as MNHEY and CDR2 as SMNVEV (reference sequence). V lost 3 bases, J lost 0 bases, and 2 bases stayed unmatched. The CDR3 nucleotides read TGTGCCAGCAGTTTCGGGAGGAGCTCCTACGAGCAGTACTTC. As protein: CASSFGRSSYEQYF.

This clone was observed a single time. V usage is TRBV4-1 and J usage is TRBJ2-3, with D tentatively TRBD2 (5 bases). In germline, CDR1 is MGHRA, CDR2 YSYEKL. V was clipped by 4 bases and J by 0 bases, with 11 bases between them. The CDR3 covers 15 residues. The DNA for the CDR3 is TGCGCCAGCAGCCTAGGACTCGGCAGCACAGATACGCAGTATTTT. This translates into CASSLGLGSTDTQYF.

The chain employs TRBV9 and TRBJ1-3; TRBD1 is a possible D gene (6 bases). The CDR3 contains 17 residues. Trimming took off 3 bases at V and 0 bases at J, with 16 bases between the two ends. Germline-derived CDR1 and CDR2 are SGDLS and YYNGEE. The chain's CDR3 is CASSERPGQSSGNTIYF. The CDR3 nucleotides read TGTGCCAGCAGCGAACGGCCGGGACAAAGCTCTGGAAACACCATATATTTT.

The DNA of the CDR3 is TGTGCCAGCAGCTTGAGGTCAGGGGCCGGGGAGCTGTTTTTT. This gives the protein CASSLRSGAGELFF. The genes are TRBV5-5 and TRBJ2-2; perhaps TRBD1 as D (6 bases). Trimming removed 1 base at V and 6 bases at J, with 10 bases between. The CDR3 length is 14 residues. Looked up from germline, CDR1 is SGHKS and CDR2 is YYEKEE (reference sequence). The full variable domain, rest sourced from reference TRBV5-5 and TRBJ2-2, is DAGVTQSPTHLIKTRGQQVTLRCSPISGHKSVSWYQQVLGQGPQFIFQYYEKEERGRGNFPDRFSARQFPNYSSELNVNALLLGDSALYLCASSLRSGAGELFFGEGSRLTVL.

J is TRBJ2-7 and V is TRBV6-5; 10 nucleotides line up with TRBD2. In germline, CDR1 is MNHEY, CDR2 SVGAGI. J gave up 0 bases and V 0 bases, and 2 bases lay outside the gene matches. The CDR3 has 16 amino acids. In DNA, the CDR3 is TGTGCCAGCAGTTACTCCGGACTAGCGGCCTCCTACGAGCAGTACTTC. It translates to CASSYSGLAASYEQYF.

The V gene is TRBV7-3, the J gene TRBJ2-3, with D possibly TRBD1 on 5 matching bases. Germline values: CDR1 SGHTA, CDR2 FQGTGA. V shed 5 bases and J shed 0 bases, with 12 bases lying between them. This CDR3 is 15 amino acids long. The CDR3 nucleotides read TGTGCCAGCAGCCAGGGTAGTTCTAGCACAGATACGCAGTATTTT. Translated: CASSQGSSSTDTQYF.

This clone was detected only once. The genes are TRBV4-3 and TRBJ1-3; possible D gene TRBD1, 6 bases. The ends were cut back, 1 base at V and 7 bases at J, with 17 bases in the middle. This CDR3 comprises 16 residues. The germline V gene has CDR1 LGHNA and CDR2 YSLEER. The CDR3 here is CASSQVSGTRGNTIYF. CDR3 DNA sequence: TGCGCCAGCAGCCAAGTTTCCGGGACTAGGGGGAACACCATATATTTT.

The CDR3 nucleotides are TGTGCCAGCAGTTTATACCAGGGAGGTTCCTATGGCTACACCTTC. Protein: CASSLYQGGSYGYTF. The V and J genes are TRBV27 and TRBJ1-2, with a weak D call TRBD1 (5 bases). Germline-derived CDR1 and CDR2 are MNHEY and SMNVEV (reference sequence). The CDR3 has 15 amino acids. Trimming stripped 1 base from V and 4 bases from J, with 13 bases between.

The J gene is TRBJ1-1, the V gene TRBV13; D may be TRBD1 (6 bases). V lost 0 bases and J 8 bases, leaving 25 bases between the germline ends. The CDR3 has 18 amino acids. Germline-derived CDR1 and CDR2 are PRHDT and FYEKMQ (reference sequence). Here the CDR3 DNA reads TGTGCCAGCAGCTTAGGCCTAGTGGGGGCAGGGGATGCCCCCGAAGCTTTCTTT. Translated, it gives CASSLGLVGAGDAPEAFF. Supplemented by reference TRBV13 and TRBJ1-1, the full variable domain reads AAGVIQSPRHLIKEKRETATLKCYPIPRHDTVYWYQQGPGQDPQFLISFYEKMQSDKGSIPDRFSAQQFSDYHSELNMSSLELGDSALYFCASSLGLVGAGDAPEAFFGQGTRLTVV.

The CDR3 here is CASSLALAGGLSEQFF. The CDR3 coding sequence is TGTGCCAGCAGCTTAGCACTAGCGGGGGGATTATCTGAGCAGTTCTTC. This chain joins TRBV7-9 and TRBJ2-1, with 12 bases fitting TRBD2. Germline V gene data show CDR1 as SEHNR and CDR2 as FQNEAQ (reference sequence). With V trimmed by 0 bases and J by 9 bases, 6 bases remained unmatched. This CDR3 has 16 residues.

V gene TRBV6-1 combines with J gene TRBJ2-5; TRBD1 matches at 9 bases. In germline, CDR1 is MNHNS, CDR2 SASEGT. J lost 2 bases, V lost 5 bases, and 3 bases had no gene match. The length of the CDR3 is 14 residues. CDR3 amino acids: CASSRTGAQETQYF. The DNA of the CDR3 is TGTGCCAGCAGTAGGACAGGGGCGCAAGAGACCCAGTACTTC.

The V gene is TRBV6-5, the J gene TRBJ2-2, with 7 bases identical to TRBD1. With 4 bases clipped from V and 5 bases from J, the junction kept 7 bases outside the gene matches. Germline CDR1 reads MNHEY; CDR2 reads SVGAGI. CDR3 length equals 15 residues. The CDR3 region is CASSLDRVVTGELFF. In DNA form, the CDR3 reads TGTGCCAGCAGTTTAGACAGGGTAGTGACCGGGGAGCTGTTTTTT.

V gene TRBV5-1 combines with J gene TRBJ2-7; weak D call: TRBD2 (6 bases). Germline values: CDR1 SGHRS, CDR2 YFSETQ. V was trimmed by 4 bases and J by 4 bases, leaving 27 bases between them. This CDR3 spans 18 amino acids. The CDR3 nucleotides read TGCGCCAGCAGCCCTTATAATCCGGGGAGGCTGGGAATTTACGAGCAGTACTTC. Translating it yields CASSPYNPGRLGIYEQYF.

The V call is TRBV6-6, the J call TRBJ1-2, with TRBD1 identical over 9 bases. The CDR3 runs to 16 residues. With V trimmed by 6 bases and J by 2 bases, 10 bases remained unmatched. Germline loops: CDR1 MNHNY, CDR2 SVGAGI (reference sequence). The CDR3 is CASSPRDRGKNYGYTF. DNA for the CDR3: TGTGCCAGCAGCCCCCGAGACAGGGGGAAAAACTATGGCTACACCTTC.

The V and J genes are TRBV5-6 and TRBJ2-3; no clear D gene. The CDR3 sequence is 12 residues long. Trimming removed 4 bases at V and 4 bases at J, with 7 bases between. Germline V gives CDR1 SGHDT, CDR2 YYEEEE. The CDR3 DNA is TGTGCCAGCAGCCCCGGGTCAGATACGCAGTATTTT. Its translation is CASSPGSDTQYF.

This chain uses TRBV27 with TRBJ2-2; 7 nucleotides align to TRBD1. With 6 bases clipped from V and 6 bases from J, the junction kept 7 bases outside the gene matches. Germline V lookup: CDR1 MNHEY, CDR2 SMNVEV (reference sequence). The CDR3 sequence is 14 residues long. The CDR3 loop is CASSHGTAAGELFF. CDR3 nucleotides: TGTGCCAGCAGCCACGGGACAGCGGCCGGGGAGCTGTTTTTT.

This chain connects TRBV7-2 to TRBJ2-3; D is uncertain. V was shortened by 0 bases and J by 0 bases, with 10 bases between the two germline ends. This CDR3 comprises 16 residues. Germline V gene data show CDR1 as SGHTA and CDR2 as FQGNSA. The CDR3 region has the DNA TGTGCCAGCAGCTTAGCGCCCACAGCTAGCACAGATACGCAGTATTTT. It specifies CASSLAPTASTDTQYF.

This clone showed up just once. The rearrangement joins TRBV7-9 to TRBJ1-2; TRBD1 agrees at 9 bases. In germline, CDR1 is SEHNR, CDR2 FQNEAQ (reference sequence). V trimming: 4 bases; J trimming: 7 bases; junction bases outside the gene matches: 13. The CDR3 contains 16 residues. The CDR3 is CASSSSGTGKSTGYTF. Here the CDR3 DNA reads TGTGCCAGCAGCTCCTCCGGGACAGGGAAATCAACTGGCTACACCTTC.

The J gene is TRBJ2-2, the V gene TRBV9; 10 positions match TRBD1. The V gene's germline CDR1 is SGDLS and CDR2 YYNGEE. The CDR3 contains 15 residues. The trim removed 7 bases at V and 4 bases at J, leaving 7 bases unmatched. CDR3 nucleotides: TGTGCCAGCTCCTCCGGGACAGGGGCCACCGGGGAGCTGTTTTTT. Its translation is CASSSGTGATGELFF.

CDR3 amino acids: CASKERAGGEHGYEQYF. The CDR3, as DNA: TGTGCCAGCAAGGAACGCGCGGGGGGGGAACACGGCTACGAGCAGTACTTC. The chain uses TRBV27 and TRBJ2-7, with 9 bases identical to TRBD2. The CDR3 is 17 residues long. Germline CDR1 reads MNHEY; CDR2 reads SMNVEV (reference sequence). J lost 3 bases, V lost 7 bases, and 16 bases had no gene match.

This rearrangement joins TRBV7-9 to TRBJ2-1; 9 bases align to TRBD1. With 6 bases clipped from V and 6 bases from J, the junction kept 9 bases outside the gene matches. Per the germline V gene, CDR1 is SEHNR and CDR2 is FQNEAQ (reference sequence). CDR3 length: 15 amino acids. CDR3 sequence (DNA): TGTGCCAGCAGTCCACAGGGGGCGCTGGGCAATGAGCAGTTCTTC. Its protein product is CASSPQGALGNEQFF.

The V and J genes are TRBV5-1 and TRBJ1-1, with D possibly matching TRBD1 (6 bases). This CDR3 comprises 15 residues. Germline V gene sequence: CDR1 SGHRS, CDR2 YFSETQ. Trimming took 0 bases from V and 5 from J, leaving 14 bases between them. The CDR3 bases are TGCGCCAGCAGCTTGGAGGGGGGGGCGCAGACTGAAGCTTTCTTT. This gives the protein CASSLEGGAQTEAFF.